The entry that follows covers one T cell receptor beta chain sequence. Its antigen is currently unknown. The same CDR3 also results from other DNA sequences found in this sample. Generated by immunoSEQ multiplex PCR, the TCRdb table keeps only in-frame clones and is missing some. In the table there are fewer than 850,000 clones, approximately 96% of which are singletons. This sample was included in a study of shared clonotypes between healthy human individuals. Across the whole study: Per donor, CD8 memory used one plate, CD8 naive used two, CD4 memory used three and CD4 naive used three.

Study results and limitations: About 5.2% was the fraction of naive CD4 clonotypes found shared across several donors.

V dropped 2 bases and J dropped 5 bases, with 1 base sitting between them. From germline, CDR1 is MGHRA and CDR2 YSYEKL. The CDR3 contains 11 residues. Naive CD8 cells lacked CD45RO, underwent positive selection for CCR7 and left out terminally differentiated effector memory CD45RA+ cells. Sequenced: naive CD8+ T cells sorted from blood. V gene TRBV4-1 combines with J gene TRBJ2-1; D is ambiguous. The sequence derives from a man younger than 40 in good health. CDR3 nucleotide sequence: TGCGCCAGCAGCCAAAACAATGAGCAGTTCTTC. Encoded protein: CASSQNNEQFF.